The present T cell receptor beta chain was sequenced within a study of T cells in localized non-small cell lung cancer. V lost 6 bases and J 10 bases, leaving 16 bases between the germline ends. Germline assignment: CDR1 MNHGY and CDR2 SAAAGT. The CDR3 runs 13 residues. Study-level findings and limits: When the top 100 tumor clones were examined, a median approximately 57 of them also appeared in the adjacent lung, which was paired and uninvolved. Maximal T cell clonality occurred in uninvolved adjacent lung, with tumor ranking below it. Higher adjacent-lung clonality was associated with shorter survival.

With respect to this clone: Its antigen remains unidentified.

Data came from immunoSEQ multiplex PCR; TCRdb stores just in-frame clones and leaves some out. The top ten clones hold less than 5.5% of a sample with 3,000 to 4,500 clones, more than 15% of them seen once. The sequence came from a female donor over 55 with stage II lung adenocarcinoma. This specimen consisted of lung tumor tissue, obtained before any cancer treatment. The chain is built from TRBV6-8 and TRBJ2-1; D is uncertain. The CDR3 nucleotides read TGTGCCAGCAGCCCCATTCGGTCCGGGGAGCAGTTCTTC. Protein: CASSPIRSGEQFF.